This is a list of T cell receptor beta chains from one sample in a study of blood T cell repertoires in COVID-19. Method: immunoSEQ multiplex PCR; TCRdb's copy keeps in-frame clones and lacks some. The sample records about 440,000 clones, roughly 85% being singletons. The material sequenced was PBMCs or T cells enriched from blood (not recorded which). The receptors here all came from a woman aged 18-35 years with acute COVID-19. CDR3s include the opening cysteine and the closing phenylalanine or tryptophan. Each record gives: clone size, D gene, CDR3 length, V gene, J gene, CDR3 protein, CDR3 DNA. D genes are given only for firm matches. Expanded clones are given a class, and other clones once, few, many or no size at all.

clone size: NA; D gene: NA; CDR3 length: 13; V gene: TRBV27; J gene: TRBJ1-6; CDR3 protein: CASSLSTVPPLHF; CDR3 DNA: TGTGCCAGCAGTTTATCTACGGTGCCACCCCTCCACTTT
clone size: once; D gene: TRBD2; CDR3 length: 17; V gene: TRBV28; J gene: TRBJ2-1; CDR3 protein: CASSGGGGFFSYNEQFF; CDR3 DNA: TGTGCCAGCTCGGGGGGAGGAGGGTTTTTTTCCTACAATGAGCAGTTCTTC
clone size: NA; D gene: TRBD2; CDR3 length: 15; V gene: TRBV18; J gene: TRBJ2-5; CDR3 protein: CASSPRLAREVTQYF; CDR3 DNA: TGTGCCAGCTCACCGCGACTAGCACGGGAAGTGACCCAGTACTTC
clone size: NA; D gene: TRBD1; CDR3 length: 15; V gene: TRBV5-1; J gene: TRBJ1-3; CDR3 protein: CASSFTGVIGNTIYF; CDR3 DNA: TGCGCCAGCAGCTTTACAGGGGTCATCGGAAACACCATATATTTT
clone size: NA; D gene: TRBD2; CDR3 length: 18; V gene: TRBV7-2; J gene: TRBJ2-5; CDR3 protein: CASSLASSGGAYQETQYF; CDR3 DNA: TGTGCCAGCAGCTTAGCGTCTAGCGGGGGGGCGTACCAAGAGACCCAGTACTTC
clone size: few; D gene: NA; CDR3 length: 11; V gene: TRBV27; J gene: TRBJ2-1; CDR3 protein: CASAGYNEQFF; CDR3 DNA: TGTGCCAGCGCAGGGTACAATGAGCAGTTCTTC
clone size: NA; D gene: NA; CDR3 length: 16; V gene: TRBV27; J gene: TRBJ2-5; CDR3 protein: CASSLSWGEVTETQYF; CDR3 DNA: TGTGCCAGCAGTTTATCCTGGGGAGAAGTTACAGAGACCCAGTACTTC
clone size: NA; D gene: NA; CDR3 length: 21; V gene: TRBV21-1; J gene: TRBJ1-5; CDR3 protein: CASSKVFPARQGVRGSQPQHF; CDR3 DNA: TGTGCCAGCAGCAAAGTTTTCCCCGCCAGACAGGGGGTAAGAGGGAGCCAGCCCCAGCATTTT
clone size: NA; D gene: TRBD2; CDR3 length: 16; V gene: TRBV7-9; J gene: TRBJ2-3; CDR3 protein: CASSLSTSGSADTQYF; CDR3 DNA: TGTGCCAGCAGCTTATCTACTAGCGGGAGCGCAGATACGCAGTATTTT
clone size: NA; D gene: TRBD1; CDR3 length: 13; V gene: TRBV6-5; J gene: TRBJ2-7; CDR3 protein: CASRPGQGGEQYF; CDR3 DNA: TGTGCCAGCAGACCGGGACAGGGGGGCGAGCAGTACTTC
clone size: NA; D gene: NA; CDR3 length: 15; V gene: TRBV11-2; J gene: TRBJ2-2; CDR3 protein: CASSQGLTNTGELFF; CDR3 DNA: TGTGCCAGCAGCCAGGGACTGACGAACACCGGGGAGCTGTTTTTT
clone size: NA; D gene: NA; CDR3 length: 11; V gene: TRBV5-5; J gene: TRBJ1-3; CDR3 protein: CASSPGNTIYF; CDR3 DNA: TGTGCCAGCAGCCCAGGAAACACCATATATTTT
clone size: NA; D gene: TRBD2; CDR3 length: 16; V gene: TRBV2; J gene: TRBJ2-1; CDR3 protein: CASTGTSGRPYNEQFF; CDR3 DNA: TGTGCCAGCACCGGGACTAGCGGGCGACCCTACAATGAGCAGTTCTTC
clone size: once; D gene: NA; CDR3 length: 12; V gene: TRBV5-6; J gene: TRBJ2-5; CDR3 protein: CASSIQRETQYF; CDR3 DNA: TGTGCCAGCTCCATCCAGAGGGAGACCCAGTACTTC
clone size: NA; D gene: TRBD1; CDR3 length: 16; V gene: TRBV7-2; J gene: TRBJ1-2; CDR3 protein: CASLQLPGQGNYGYTF; CDR3 DNA: TGTGCCAGCCTCCAATTACCGGGACAGGGAAACTATGGCTACACCTTC
clone size: NA; D gene: NA; CDR3 length: 18; V gene: TRBV7-2; J gene: TRBJ2-3; CDR3 protein: CASSLNAQGGEITDTQYF; CDR3 DNA: TGTGCCAGCAGCTTAAACGCCCAGGGCGGCGAAATCACAGATACGCAGTATTTT
clone size: few; D gene: NA; CDR3 length: 17; V gene: TRBV19; J gene: TRBJ1-5; CDR3 protein: CASSPSGSPWSNQPQHF; CDR3 DNA: TGTGCCAGTAGTCCATCCGGGTCCCCCTGGAGCAATCAGCCCCAGCATTTT
clone size: NA; D gene: NA; CDR3 length: 16; V gene: TRBV3-1/TRBV3-2; J gene: TRBJ1-1; CDR3 protein: CASSQGHINRVPEAFF; CDR3 DNA: TGTGCCAGCAGCCAAGGTCACATTAACAGGGTCCCTGAAGCTTTCTTT
clone size: few; D gene: TRBD2; CDR3 length: 15; V gene: TRBV18; J gene: TRBJ2-3; CDR3 protein: CASSPSGGAPDTQYF; CDR3 DNA: TGTGCCAGCTCCCCTAGCGGGGGGGCCCCAGATACGCAGTATTTT
clone size: NA; D gene: NA; CDR3 length: 12; V gene: TRBV7-3; J gene: TRBJ1-2; CDR3 protein: CASSSPGGVYTF; CDR3 DNA: TGTGCCAGCAGCTCGCCCGGGGGGGTCTACACCTTC
clone size: NA; D gene: TRBD1; CDR3 length: 15; V gene: TRBV4-1; J gene: TRBJ1-5; CDR3 protein: CASSPGQGTNQPQHF; CDR3 DNA: TGCGCCAGCAGCCCAGGACAGGGGACGAATCAGCCCCAGCATTTT
clone size: NA; D gene: NA; CDR3 length: 13; V gene: TRBV27; J gene: TRBJ2-3; CDR3 protein: CASTRLSTDTQYF; CDR3 DNA: TGTGCCAGCACGCGGCTTAGCACAGATACGCAGTATTTT
clone size: NA; D gene: TRBD1; CDR3 length: 19; V gene: TRBV4-1; J gene: TRBJ2-2; CDR3 protein: CASSQPILGTGAATGELFF; CDR3 DNA: TGCGCCAGCAGCCAACCAATTTTGGGGACAGGGGCAGCCACCGGGGAGCTGTTTTTT
clone size: NA; D gene: NA; CDR3 length: 15; V gene: TRBV7-8; J gene: TRBJ1-6; CDR3 protein: CASSLLVTGQSPLHF; CDR3 DNA: TGTGCCAGCAGCTTATTGGTGACGGGTCAGTCACCCCTCCACTTT
clone size: NA; D gene: NA; CDR3 length: 18; V gene: TRBV7-8; J gene: TRBJ2-7; CDR3 protein: CASSYPGRDRDHIYEQYF; CDR3 DNA: TGTGCCAGCAGCTATCCCGGGAGAGACAGGGATCACATCTACGAGCAGTACTTC
clone size: NA; D gene: NA; CDR3 length: 14; V gene: TRBV2; J gene: TRBJ2-7; CDR3 protein: CASRLAESSYEQYF; CDR3 DNA: TGTGCCAGCAGATTAGCGGAGTCTTCCTACGAGCAGTACTTC
clone size: few; D gene: NA; CDR3 length: 16; V gene: TRBV30; J gene: TRBJ1-5; CDR3 protein: CAWSPQTVDSNQPQHF; CDR3 DNA: TGTGCCTGGAGTCCCCAGACAGTCGATAGCAATCAGCCCCAGCATTTT
clone size: once; D gene: NA; CDR3 length: 14; V gene: TRBV3-1/TRBV3-2; J gene: TRBJ1-1; CDR3 protein: CASSQVQGSTEAFF; CDR3 DNA: TGTGCCAGCAGCCAAGTGCAGGGATCCACTGAAGCTTTCTTT
clone size: NA; D gene: TRBD2; CDR3 length: 14; V gene: TRBV5-4; J gene: TRBJ2-3; CDR3 protein: CASSLWGGWDTQYF; CDR3 DNA: TGTGCCAGCAGCTTGTGGGGAGGGTGGGATACGCAGTATTTT
clone size: NA; D gene: TRBD1; CDR3 length: 14; V gene: TRBV5-5; J gene: TRBJ1-1; CDR3 protein: CASSYRGQNTEAFF; CDR3 DNA: TGTGCCAGCAGCTATAGGGGGCAGAACACTGAAGCTTTCTTT
clone size: NA; D gene: NA; CDR3 length: 14; V gene: TRBV4-1; J gene: TRBJ1-2; CDR3 protein: CASSQVRVNYGYTF; CDR3 DNA: TGCGCCAGCAGCCAAGTGAGGGTTAACTATGGCTACACCTTC
clone size: once; D gene: NA; CDR3 length: 14; V gene: TRBV11-2; J gene: TRBJ2-7; CDR3 protein: CASSTRTVRYEQYF; CDR3 DNA: TGTGCCAGCAGCACCAGGACAGTCCGCTACGAGCAGTACTTC
clone size: once; D gene: NA; CDR3 length: 14; V gene: TRBV6-5; J gene: TRBJ1-2; CDR3 protein: CASSYSDTRYGYTF; CDR3 DNA: TGTGCCAGCAGTTACTCGGACACCCGCTATGGCTACACCTTC
clone size: once; D gene: NA; CDR3 length: 13; V gene: TRBV7-9; J gene: TRBJ2-5; CDR3 protein: CASSLSGQETQYF; CDR3 DNA: TGTGCCAGCAGCTTGTCAGGACAAGAGACCCAGTACTTC
clone size: NA; D gene: NA; CDR3 length: 11; V gene: TRBV20-1; J gene: TRBJ1-1; CDR3 protein: CSANRNTEAFF; CDR3 DNA: TGCAGTGCTAACAGGAACACTGAAGCTTTCTTT
clone size: once; D gene: TRBD2; CDR3 length: 16; V gene: TRBV13; J gene: TRBJ2-2; CDR3 protein: CASSQGLAGNTGELFF; CDR3 DNA: TGTGCCAGCAGCCAAGGACTAGCGGGGAACACCGGGGAGCTGTTTTTT
clone size: NA; D gene: NA; CDR3 length: 12; V gene: TRBV2; J gene: TRBJ2-1; CDR3 protein: CASSGDLNEQFF; CDR3 DNA: TGTGCCAGCAGCGGGGACTTAAATGAGCAGTTCTTC
clone size: NA; D gene: NA; CDR3 length: 13; V gene: TRBV2; J gene: TRBJ1-2; CDR3 protein: CASSGTRPYGYTF; CDR3 DNA: TGTGCCAGCAGTGGGACAAGACCCTATGGCTACACCTTC
clone size: NA; D gene: TRBD1; CDR3 length: 15; V gene: TRBV9; J gene: TRBJ1-1; CDR3 protein: CASSPTGVSNTEAFF; CDR3 DNA: TGTGCCAGCAGCCCTACAGGGGTGTCCAACACTGAAGCTTTCTTT
clone size: NA; D gene: NA; CDR3 length: 13; V gene: TRBV28; J gene: TRBJ1-1; CDR3 protein: CASSLGGDGEAFF; CDR3 DNA: TGTGCCAGCAGTTTAGGGGGGGATGGTGAAGCTTTCTTT
clone size: NA; D gene: NA; CDR3 length: 15; V gene: TRBV6-5; J gene: TRBJ2-5; CDR3 protein: CASTQSDRRPETQYF; CDR3 DNA: TGTGCCAGCACCCAATCAGACAGACGGCCCGAGACCCAGTACTTC
clone size: NA; D gene: TRBD1; CDR3 length: 13; V gene: TRBV12-3/TRBV12-4; J gene: TRBJ1-3; CDR3 protein: CASSSQGANTIYF; CDR3 DNA: TGTGCCAGCAGCAGTCAGGGGGCTAACACCATATATTTT
clone size: NA; D gene: TRBD1; CDR3 length: 14; V gene: TRBV18; J gene: TRBJ2-2; CDR3 protein: CASSLDRGTGELFF; CDR3 DNA: TGTGCCAGCTCACTTGACAGGGGCACCGGGGAGCTGTTTTTT
clone size: NA; D gene: NA; CDR3 length: 13; V gene: TRBV4-1; J gene: TRBJ1-2; CDR3 protein: CASSPGGNYGYTF; CDR3 DNA: TGCGCCAGCAGCCCGGGGGGGAACTATGGCTACACCTTC
clone size: NA; D gene: NA; CDR3 length: 16; V gene: TRBV7-2; J gene: TRBJ2-1; CDR3 protein: CASSLEARLSYNEQFF; CDR3 DNA: TGTGCCAGCAGCTTGGAAGCTAGGTTGTCCTACAATGAGCAGTTCTTC
clone size: few; D gene: NA; CDR3 length: 14; V gene: TRBV5-1; J gene: TRBJ1-1; CDR3 protein: CASSLAATGTEAFF; CDR3 DNA: TGCGCCAGCAGCTTGGCCGCAACCGGGACTGAAGCTTTCTTT
clone size: once; D gene: NA; CDR3 length: 16; V gene: TRBV7-9; J gene: TRBJ2-1; CDR3 protein: CASSTRRGTTYNEQFF; CDR3 DNA: TGTGCCAGCAGCACCCGAAGGGGGACTACTTACAATGAGCAGTTCTTC
clone size: NA; D gene: NA; CDR3 length: 14; V gene: TRBV5-1; J gene: TRBJ2-1; CDR3 protein: CASSLVEAGDEQFF; CDR3 DNA: TGCGCCAGCAGCTTGGTGGAGGCAGGCGATGAGCAGTTCTTC
clone size: NA; D gene: TRBD2; CDR3 length: 19; V gene: TRBV9; J gene: TRBJ2-1; CDR3 protein: CASSAPSDIFGTSYNEQFF; CDR3 DNA: TGTGCCAGCAGCGCCCCGTCAGATATTTTCGGGACTAGCTACAATGAGCAGTTCTTC